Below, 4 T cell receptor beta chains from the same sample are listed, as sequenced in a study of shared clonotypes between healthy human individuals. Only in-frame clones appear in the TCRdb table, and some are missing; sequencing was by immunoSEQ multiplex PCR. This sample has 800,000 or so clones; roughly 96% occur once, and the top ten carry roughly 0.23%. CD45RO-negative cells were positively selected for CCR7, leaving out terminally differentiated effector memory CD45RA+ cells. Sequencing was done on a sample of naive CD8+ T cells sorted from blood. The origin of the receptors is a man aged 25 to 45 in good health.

CDR3 residues: CASTTGNEKLFF. CDR3 nucleotides: TGTGCCAGCACGACAGGGAATGAAAAACTGTTTTTT. V usage is TRBV27 and J usage is TRBJ1-4; 7 nucleotides match TRBD1. The CDR3 runs to 12 residues. Germline V CDR1 and CDR2: MNHEY, SMNVEV (reference sequence). Trimming at V came to 7 bases and at J to 5 bases, leaving 1 base not matched to a gene.

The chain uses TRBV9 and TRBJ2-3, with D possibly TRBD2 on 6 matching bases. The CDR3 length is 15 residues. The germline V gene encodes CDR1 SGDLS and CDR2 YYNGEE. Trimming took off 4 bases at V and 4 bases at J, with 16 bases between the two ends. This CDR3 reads CASSPGGIKADTQYF. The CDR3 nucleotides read TGTGCCAGCAGCCCCGGCGGGATAAAGGCAGATACGCAGTATTTT.

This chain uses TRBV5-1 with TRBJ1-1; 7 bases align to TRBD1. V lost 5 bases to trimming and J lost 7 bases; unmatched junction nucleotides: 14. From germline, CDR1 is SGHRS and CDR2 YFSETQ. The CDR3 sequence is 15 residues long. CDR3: CASRVFGQAADEAFF. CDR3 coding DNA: TGCGCCAGCAGGGTATTCGGACAGGCGGCCGATGAAGCTTTCTTT.

Written as DNA, the CDR3 is TGTGCCAGCAGCTTAACGGGACAGGGGGCGTATGAGCAGTTCTTC. It specifies CASSLTGQGAYEQFF. The V gene is TRBV7-3, the J gene TRBJ2-1; 12 nucleotides line up with TRBD1. The CDR3 consists of 15 residues. The germline V gene has CDR1 SGHTA and CDR2 FQGTGA. V shed 0 bases and J 8 bases; nucleotides not matched to a gene: 2.